Each of the 5 T cell receptor beta chains below was sequenced from the same sample in a study of Ad26.COV2.S vaccination and SARS-CoV-2 variants. This sample's treatment: roughly 18 received Ad26.COV2.S at low or high dose, single or two shots; 5 received placebo; per-sample allocation not given. The investigators took samples on day 63 after the first vaccine or placebo injection. This table comes from immunoSEQ multiplex PCR, and its TCRdb copy is limited to in-frame clones, with some not included. The sample lists around 270,000 clones, around 85% occurring once. Material: peripheral blood, obtained in a trial of Ad26.COV2.S vaccine versus placebo. The receptor set was obtained from a person between 18 and 59 years old who received the Ad26.COV2.S COVID-19 vaccine or a placebo.

The chain is built from TRBV5-1 and TRBJ2-3; 8 nucleotides match TRBD1. Losses at the gene ends were 4 bases for V and 1 base for J; bases not matched to a gene: 8. Looked up from germline, CDR1 is SGHRS and CDR2 is YFSETQ. The CDR3 covers 16 residues. Here the CDR3 DNA reads TGCGCCAGCAGCCGCAACCCGGGACAGGGCACAGATACGCAGTATTTT. Translated: CASSRNPGQGTDTQYF. The whole variable domain, remainder taken from reference TRBV5-1 and TRBJ2-3, is KAGVTQTPRYLIKTRGQQVTLSCSPISGHRSVSWYQQTPGQGLQFLFEYFSETQRNKGNFPGRFSGRQFSNSRSEMNVSTLELGDSALYLCASSRNPGQGTDTQYFGPGTRLTVL.

The rearrangement links TRBV6-1 to TRBJ1-6; a possible D gene is TRBD1 (5 bases). The CDR3 is made up of 15 amino acids. V shed 1 base and J shed 9 bases, with 13 bases lying between them. Germline V lookup: CDR1 MNHNS, CDR2 SASEGT. CDR3 amino acids: CASSEESSGFSPLHF. In DNA form, the CDR3 reads TGTGCCAGCAGTGAAGAGAGCTCAGGGTTTTCACCCCTCCACTTT.

This clone was counted once. The chain has TRBV5-1 and TRBJ1-4; D is unclear. Trimming cost V 3 bases and J 0 bases, with 21 bases left between them. The CDR3 sequence is 19 residues long. Germline-derived CDR1 and CDR2 are SGHRS and YFSETQ. The CDR3 DNA follows: TGCGCCAGCAGCTCCAGGACGGGATTTCAGAACCCAACTAATGAAAAACTGTTTTTT. Translated, it gives CASSSRTGFQNPTNEKLFF. The full variable domain, its missing parts supplied by reference TRBV5-1 and TRBJ1-4, is KAGVTQTPRYLIKTRGQQVTLSCSPISGHRSVSWYQQTPGQGLQFLFEYFSETQRNKGNFPGRFSGRQFSNSRSEMNVSTLELGDSALYLCASSSRTGFQNPTNEKLFFGSGTQLSVL.

The rearrangement joins TRBV6-2 or TRBV6-3 to TRBJ2-7; D perhaps matches TRBD2 (7 bases). The CDR3 covers 15 residues. Germline V gives CDR1 MNHEY, CDR2 SVGEGT. Trimming removed 2 bases from V and 6 bases from J, with 17 bases in between. The CDR3, as DNA: TGTGCCAGCAGTTACCGGGGGGCTGGACCGGCCGAGCAGTACTTC. This gives the protein CASSYRGAGPAEQYF.

This chain links TRBV6-6 with TRBJ2-3, with a possible D match to TRBD1 (5 bases). Germline V gives CDR1 MNHNY, CDR2 SVGAGI (reference sequence). This CDR3 contains 14 residues. CDR3 bases: TGTGCAACGACCCCGCAGGGCAGCCCCAGCGCGCAGTATTTT. It codes for CATTPQGSPSAQYF.